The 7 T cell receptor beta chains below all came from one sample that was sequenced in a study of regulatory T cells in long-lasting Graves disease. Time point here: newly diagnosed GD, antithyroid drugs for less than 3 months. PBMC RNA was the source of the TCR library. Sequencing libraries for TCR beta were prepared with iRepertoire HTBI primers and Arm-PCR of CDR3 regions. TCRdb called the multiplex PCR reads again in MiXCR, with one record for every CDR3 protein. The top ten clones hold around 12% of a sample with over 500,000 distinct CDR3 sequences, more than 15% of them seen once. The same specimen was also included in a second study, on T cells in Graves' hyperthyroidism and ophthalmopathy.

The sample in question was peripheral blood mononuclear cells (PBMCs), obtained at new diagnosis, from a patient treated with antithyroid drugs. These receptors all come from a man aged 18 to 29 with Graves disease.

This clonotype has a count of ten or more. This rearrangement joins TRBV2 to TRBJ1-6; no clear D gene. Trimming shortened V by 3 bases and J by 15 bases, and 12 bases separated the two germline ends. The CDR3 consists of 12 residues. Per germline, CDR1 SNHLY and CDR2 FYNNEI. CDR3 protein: CASSEVRPLLHF. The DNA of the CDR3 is TGTGCCAGCAGTGAGGTCAGGCCACTCCTCCACTTT.

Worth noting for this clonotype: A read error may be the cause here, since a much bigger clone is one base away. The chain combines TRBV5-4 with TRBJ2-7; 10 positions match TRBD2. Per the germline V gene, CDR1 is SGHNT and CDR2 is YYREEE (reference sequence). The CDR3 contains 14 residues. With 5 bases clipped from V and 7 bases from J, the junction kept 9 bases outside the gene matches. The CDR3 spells CASSLRLAGAEQYF. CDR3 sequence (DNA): TGTGCCAGCAGTTTACGACTAGCGGGTGCTGAGCAGTACTTC.

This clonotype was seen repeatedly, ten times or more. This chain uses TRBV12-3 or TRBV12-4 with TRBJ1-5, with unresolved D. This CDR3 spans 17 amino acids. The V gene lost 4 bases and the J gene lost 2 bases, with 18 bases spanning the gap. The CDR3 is CASSWAGRASGNQPQHF. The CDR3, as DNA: TGTGCCAGCAGTTGGGCGGGGAGGGCTTCGGGCAATCAGCCCCAGCATTTT.

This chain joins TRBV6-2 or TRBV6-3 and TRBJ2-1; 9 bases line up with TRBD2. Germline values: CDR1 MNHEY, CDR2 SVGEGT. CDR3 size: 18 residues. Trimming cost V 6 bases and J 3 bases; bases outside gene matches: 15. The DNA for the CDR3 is TGTGCCAGCAGACCCGGGGGAGCGGGAGGAAAGGTCTACAATGAGCAGTTCTTC. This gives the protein CASRPGGAGGKVYNEQFF.

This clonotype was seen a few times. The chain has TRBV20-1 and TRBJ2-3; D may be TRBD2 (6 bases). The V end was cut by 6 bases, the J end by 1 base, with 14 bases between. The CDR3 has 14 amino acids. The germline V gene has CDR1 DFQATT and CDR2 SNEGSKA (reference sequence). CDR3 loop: CSAHSGIGTDTQYF. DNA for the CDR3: TGCAGTGCCCATAGCGGTATCGGCACAGATACGCAGTATTTT.

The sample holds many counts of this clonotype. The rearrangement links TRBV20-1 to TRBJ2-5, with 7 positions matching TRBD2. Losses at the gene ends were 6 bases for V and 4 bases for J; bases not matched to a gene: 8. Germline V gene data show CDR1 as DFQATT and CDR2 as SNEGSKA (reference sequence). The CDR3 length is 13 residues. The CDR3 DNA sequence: TGCAGTGCCAGGGAGGGCGGGAGAGAGACCCAGTACTTC. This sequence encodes CSAREGGRETQYF.

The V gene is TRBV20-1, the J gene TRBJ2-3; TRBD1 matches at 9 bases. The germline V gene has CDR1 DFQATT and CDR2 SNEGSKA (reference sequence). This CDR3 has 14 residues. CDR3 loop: CSHYRGLPTDTQYF. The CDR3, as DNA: TGCAGCCACTACAGGGGGCTTCCCACAGATACGCAGTATTTT.